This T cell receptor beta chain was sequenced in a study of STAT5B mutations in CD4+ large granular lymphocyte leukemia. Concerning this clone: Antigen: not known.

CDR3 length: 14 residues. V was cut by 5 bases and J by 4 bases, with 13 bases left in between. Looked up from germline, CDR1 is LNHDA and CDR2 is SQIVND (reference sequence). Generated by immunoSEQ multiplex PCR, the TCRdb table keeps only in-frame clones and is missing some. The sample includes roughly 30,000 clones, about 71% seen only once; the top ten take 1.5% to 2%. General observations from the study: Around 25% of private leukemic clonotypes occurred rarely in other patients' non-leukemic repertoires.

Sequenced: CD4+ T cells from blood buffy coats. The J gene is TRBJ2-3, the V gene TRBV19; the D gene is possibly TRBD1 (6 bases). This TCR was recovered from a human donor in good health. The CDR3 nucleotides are TGTGCCAGTAGTCCAACAGGGAGCGCAGATACGCAGTATTTT. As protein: CASSPTGSADTQYF.